This note documents a single T cell receptor beta chain sequence. Its antigen remains unidentified. The germline gives CDR1 DFQATT, CDR2 SNEGSKA (reference sequence). The length of the CDR3 is 12 residues. With V trimmed by 7 bases and J by 5 bases, 5 bases remained unmatched. This entry is derived from a study of T cells in Graves' hyperthyroidism and ophthalmopathy. Findings and caveats of the study: In the blood, most expanded thyroid clonotypes above 0.001 appeared as well.

Regions amplified from RNA transcripts were the TCR beta CDR3 regions. The HTBI primer set drove a first-round RT-PCR of the TCR CDR3. MiXCR was run by TCRdb on the multiplex PCR reads, yielding one entry per CDR3 protein. The sample includes around 580,000 distinct CDR3 sequences, 46% of them seen just once. The TCR was taken from a young woman with Graves' hyperthyroidism. The material sequenced was peripheral blood or thyroid tissue (not recorded which). The V gene is TRBV20-1, the J gene TRBJ2-5, with 9 bases matching TRBD2. The CDR3 reads CSVVAGVETQYF. The CDR3 DNA sequence: TGCAGTGTTGTAGCGGGAGTTGAGACCCAGTACTTC.